A single sample gave rise to the 27 T cell receptor beta chains below, sequenced in a study of blood T cells in healthy people across ages. A J-beta primer mix and a sample-barcoded 5' primer were used in a second PCR of roughly 6 to 12 cycles. From the 5' RACE reads, TCRdb called clonotypes with MiXCR, one entry per CDR3 protein. The data contain around 320,000 distinct CDR3 sequences, around 29% of them singletons. The source material was blood. The receptors were gathered from a woman in her 70s in good health.

This clonotype was seen at least ten times. V usage is TRBV7-2 and J usage is TRBJ2-1; no firm D call. Germline values: CDR1 SGHTA, CDR2 FQGNSA. The V and J ends lost 1 base and 0 bases respectively, with 7 bases between them. The CDR3 has 15 residues. This CDR3 reads CASSLGPSSYNEQFF. The CDR3 DNA follows: TGTGCCAGCAGCTTAGGCCCTTCCTCCTACAATGAGCAGTTCTTC.

This clonotype was detected many times. The chain has TRBV21-1 and TRBJ1-6; the table's D gene call, TRBD1, was not cross checked with the DNA. TRBV21-1 is an annotated pseudogene. This CDR3 contains 14 residues. The CDR3 coding sequence is TGTGCCAGCACCAGAAAGGGGAATAATTCACCCCTCCACTTT. Protein sequence: CASTRKGNNSPLHF.

This chain links TRBV7-2 with TRBJ2-5; TRBD2 agrees at 7 bases. The V and J ends lost 5 bases and 11 bases, in that order; junction bases with no gene match: 11. Germline V lookup: CDR1 SGHTA, CDR2 FQGNSA. CDR3 length equals 13 residues. The CDR3 region is CASSPRFAAGQYF. CDR3 nucleotides: TGTGCCAGCAGCCCCCGGTTTGCAGCGGGGCAGTACTTC.

This clonotype was found many times. V usage is TRBV5-1 and J usage is TRBJ2-3; TRBD2 matches 9 bases. The ends lost 4 bases at V and 4 bases at J; junction bases unmatched: 13. The CDR3 sequence is 17 residues long. CDR1 and CDR2 (germline): SGHRS, YFSETQ. CDR3 sequence: CASSPGLAQMSADTQYF. The CDR3 DNA sequence: TGCGCCAGCAGCCCGGGACTAGCCCAAATGTCGGCAGATACGCAGTATTTT.

This clonotype was observed a handful of times. An end of the junction differs from the germline gene, which may be a read error. The chain links TRBV5-1 to TRBJ2-5; no clear D gene. Per germline, CDR1 SGHRS and CDR2 YFSETQ. This CDR3 region has 13 residues. CDR3 nucleotides: TGCGCCAGCAGCTACGGGTCTGAAGAGGCCCAGTACTTC. This translates into CASSYGSEEAQYF.

This clonotype has a handful of counts. The chain has TRBV5-6 and TRBJ1-4; a weak D match, TRBD1 (5 bases). The length of the CDR3 is 15 residues. Trimming shortened V by 4 bases and J by 7 bases, and 17 bases separated the two germline ends. CDR1 is SGHDT, CDR2 YYEEEE, per germline. The CDR3: CASSPAGGFAEKLFF. The CDR3 nucleotides read TGTGCCAGCAGCCCGGCCGGGGGATTTGCTGAAAAACTGTTTTTT.

The V call is TRBV11-1, the J call TRBJ2-2, with 7 bases fitting TRBD1. Germline assignment: CDR1 SGHAT and CDR2 FQDESV (reference sequence). This CDR3 spans 18 amino acids. Losses at the gene ends were 6 bases for V and 3 bases for J; bases not matched to a gene: 16. This chain's CDR3 is CASRPGPGQSGDTGELFF. The DNA of the CDR3 is TGTGCCAGCAGACCGGGACCGGGACAGTCAGGGGACACCGGGGAGCTGTTTTTT.

This clonotype was seen only a few times. This rearrangement joins TRBV20-1 to TRBJ2-1; D is perhaps TRBD1 or TRBD2 (5 bases each). CDR1 DFQATT and CDR2 SNEGSKA come from the germline V gene (reference sequence). Trimming removed 0 bases from V and 6 bases from J, with 15 bases in between. CDR3 length: 15 residues. DNA of the CDR3: TGCAGTGCTAGAGAAGGGACGCAACCTTCCAATGAGCAGTTCTTC. This sequence encodes CSAREGTQPSNEQFF.

This clonotype was seen a few times. One end of the junction varies from germline; a read error may be responsible. V gene TRBV29-1 combines with J gene TRBJ2-1; no clear D gene. This CDR3 is built from 12 residues. Germline assignment: CDR1 SQVTM and CDR2 ANQGSEA. The CDR3 region has the DNA TGCAGCGCTGAAGATGGCAGCAATGAGCAGTTCTTC. Its translation is CSAEDGSNEQFF.

A remark on this clonotype: This sequence may be a read error, since a much larger clone differs from it by one base. The CDR3 DNA sequence: TGTGCCAGCAGCGGGGCTTCCTCCTACAATGAGCAGTTCTTC. This encodes CASSGASSYNEQFF. The rearrangement links TRBV7-3 to TRBJ2-1, with D perhaps matching TRBD1 (5 bases). The CDR3 loop spans 14 amino acids. Trimming stripped 5 bases from V and 0 bases from J, with 8 bases between. Germline V gene lookup returns CDR1 SGHTA and CDR2 FQGTGA. The whole variable domain, filled in from reference TRBV7-3 and TRBJ2-1, reads GAGVSQTPSNKVTEKGKYVELRCDPISGHTALYWYRQSLGQGPEFLIYFQGTGAADDSGLPNDRFFAVRPEGSVSTLKIQRTERGDSAVYLCASSGASSYNEQFFGPGTRLTVL.

V gene TRBV20-1 combines with J gene TRBJ2-1; TRBD2 aligns across 9 bases. Germline V CDR1 and CDR2: DFQATT, SNEGSKA (reference sequence). This CDR3 has 14 residues. V lost 8 bases to trimming and J lost 10 bases; unmatched junction nucleotides: 15. For the CDR3, the DNA is TGCAGTCCCACCCGGCGGGAGGGCCATCAGGAGCAGTTCTTC. This sequence encodes CSPTRREGHQEQFF.

Comment on this clonotype: One end of the junction is discordant with germline, which a read error may explain. The chain recombines TRBV5-6 with TRBJ2-3; D is ambiguous. Germline V gene sequence: CDR1 SGHDT, CDR2 YYEEEE. This CDR3 region has 12 residues. For the CDR3, the DNA is TGTGCCAGCAGCTTGGCCGCGCACCCTGTTGATTTT. Its translation: CASSLAAHPVDF.

The sample holds one count of this clonotype. This rearrangement joins TRBV7-8 to TRBJ2-2, with TRBD2 identical over 10 bases. The CDR3 covers 16 residues. Germline trimming cut 5 bases from V and 4 bases from J; bases unmatched to any gene: 7. Looked up from germline, CDR1 is SGHVS and CDR2 is FQNEAQ. The CDR3 region has the DNA TGTGCCAGCAGCCGACGGACTAGCGGATCCACCGGGGAGCTGTTTTTT. Amino acid sequence: CASSRRTSGSTGELFF.

There are a few counts of this clonotype. In DNA, the CDR3 is TGTGCCAGCAGCCCGACAGGGGACCATGGCTACACCTTC. This encodes CASSPTGDHGYTF. The chain carries TRBV7-2 and TRBJ1-2, with 8 bases fitting TRBD1. After removal of 5 bases from V and 6 bases from J, the junction contained 5 bases not matched to a gene. Germline CDR1 is SGHTA and CDR2 is FQGNSA. The CDR3 totals 13 residues.

The chain carries TRBV3-1 and TRBJ1-2; D is unresolved. Germline assignment: CDR1 LGHDT and CDR2 YNNKEL (reference sequence). Trimming left V 3 bases short and J 8 bases short, with 22 bases between. This CDR3 contains 16 residues. CDR3 sequence: CASSHPRTVYTRGYTF. In DNA, the CDR3 is TGTGCCAGCAGCCACCCAAGGACCGTTTATACGAGGGGCTACACCTTC.

This clonotype was recorded many times. V gene TRBV29-1 combines with J gene TRBJ1-4; D unresolved. Germline V gives CDR1 SQVTM, CDR2 ANQGSEA. The V end was cut by 4 bases, the J end by 5 bases, with 8 bases between. The length of the CDR3 is 12 residues. CDR3 coding DNA: TGCAGCGTTGTAGGACTGAATGAAAAACTGTTTTTT. It is translated as CSVVGLNEKLFF.

This clonotype was observed many times. The genes are TRBV9 and TRBJ1-5; D is undetermined. There are 15 residues in the CDR3. Between the trimmed V and J ends, which lost 4 bases and 5 bases, there was a span of 16 bases. CDR1 SGDLS and CDR2 YYNGEE come from the germline V gene. The CDR3 DNA reads as TGTGCCAGCAGCCATTCAGGAGCGGAATATCAGCCCCAGCATTTT. Protein product: CASSHSGAEYQPQHF.

This clonotype was detected a few times. Possible read error: a much larger clone is one base away. V usage is TRBV7-9 and J usage is TRBJ1-4; D unclear. V shed 5 bases and J shed 5 bases, with 6 bases lying between them. Germline CDR1 is SEHNR and CDR2 is FQNEAQ (reference sequence). CDR3 length: 12 residues. The CDR3 protein is CASSLQNEKLFF. As DNA, the CDR3 is TGTGCCAGCAGCCTGCAGAATGAAAAACTGTTTTTT.

This clonotype came up a few times. The J gene is TRBJ1-5, the V gene TRBV20-1; D is unclear. V lost 6 bases, J lost 3 bases, and 21 bases lay in between. This CDR3 comprises 16 residues. CDR1 is DFQATT and CDR2 is SNEGSKA in the germline V gene (reference sequence). The CDR3 sequence is CSAAPGSRRANQPQHF. For the CDR3, the DNA is TGCAGTGCAGCACCGGGGTCCCGGCGGGCCAATCAGCCCCAGCATTTT.

This clonotype was counted ten times or more. V usage is TRBV10-3 and J usage is TRBJ2-5; TRBD2 aligns across 10 bases. V shed 6 bases, J shed 4 bases, and the junction held 5 bases outside the gene matches. CDR3 length equals 14 residues. From germline, CDR1 is ENHRY and CDR2 SYGVKD. CDR3 in DNA: TGTGCCATCAGACCCATAGCGGGAGGAGAGACCCAGTACTTC. Translation: CAIRPIAGGETQYF.

This rearrangement joins TRBV28 to TRBJ2-1; TRBD2 matches at 14 bases. Germline-derived CDR1 and CDR2 are MDHEN and SYDVKM. Trimming at V came to 5 bases and at J to 7 bases, leaving 7 bases not matched to a gene. CDR3 length equals 16 residues. CDR3 loop: CASSDPGTSGRNEQFF. The CDR3 DNA reads as TGTGCCAGCAGTGATCCCGGGACTAGCGGGAGAAATGAGCAGTTCTTC.

This chain uses TRBV29-1 with TRBJ2-3; 11 bases are shared with TRBD2. V was pared by 3 bases and J by 5 bases, with 7 bases of the junction left unmatched. CDR1 is SQVTM and CDR2 is ANQGSEA in the germline V gene. This CDR3 is built from 15 residues. CDR3 region: CSVDLAGGQGDTQYF. CDR3 bases: TGCAGCGTTGACCTAGCGGGGGGCCAAGGAGATACGCAGTATTTT.

This rearrangement joins TRBV2 to TRBJ2-7; D may match TRBD1 or TRBD2 (5 bases each). Trimming left V 8 bases short and J 0 bases short, with 11 bases between. This CDR3 is built from 13 residues. Germline V lookup: CDR1 SNHLY, CDR2 FYNNEI. The CDR3 nucleotides read TGTGCCAGCGGTGGGGGTGACTCCTACGAGCAGTACTTC. Its translation is CASGGGDSYEQYF.

This clonotype was counted ten times or more. The chain has TRBV29-1 and TRBJ2-6, with D hard to call. This CDR3 is built from 12 residues. CDR1 is SQVTM, CDR2 ANQGSEA, per germline. Deletions cut 6 bases from V and 0 bases from J, with 3 bases between. The CDR3, as DNA: TGCAGCGTATACTCTGGGGCCAACGTCCTGACTTTC. Encoded protein: CSVYSGANVLTF.

The chain couples TRBV5-1 to TRBJ2-3; weak D call: TRBD2 (6 bases). The CDR3 is 15 residues long. V was trimmed by 0 bases and J by 4 bases, leaving 12 bases between them. The germline V gene has CDR1 SGHRS and CDR2 YFSETQ. CDR3 sequence (DNA): TGCGCCAGCAGCTTGGTGGAGGGATGGGCAGATACGCAGTATTTT. This codes for CASSLVEGWADTQYF.

V gene TRBV5-5 combines with J gene TRBJ1-2; D might be TRBD1 (5 bases). Germline V gene lookup returns CDR1 SGHKS and CDR2 YYEKEE (reference sequence). V lost 2 bases, J lost 2 bases, and 16 bases lay in between. The CDR3 consists of 16 residues. Written as DNA, the CDR3 is TGTGCCAGCAGCTTAGGTTGGCCAGGGCTCAACTATGGCTACACCTTC. It is translated as CASSLGWPGLNYGYTF.

This clonotype was detected a few times. The J gene is TRBJ2-5, the V gene TRBV28; D perhaps matches TRBD2 (6 bases). Gene TRBJ2-1 matches the end of the DNA better, so the J call may be wrong. CDR1 is MDHEN and CDR2 is SYDVKM in the germline V gene. The CDR3 has 14 amino acids. In nucleotides, the CDR3 is TGTGCCAGCAGTTTAGGAGGGGACCTCTATGGCCAGTTCTTC. It translates to CASSLGGDLYGQFF.